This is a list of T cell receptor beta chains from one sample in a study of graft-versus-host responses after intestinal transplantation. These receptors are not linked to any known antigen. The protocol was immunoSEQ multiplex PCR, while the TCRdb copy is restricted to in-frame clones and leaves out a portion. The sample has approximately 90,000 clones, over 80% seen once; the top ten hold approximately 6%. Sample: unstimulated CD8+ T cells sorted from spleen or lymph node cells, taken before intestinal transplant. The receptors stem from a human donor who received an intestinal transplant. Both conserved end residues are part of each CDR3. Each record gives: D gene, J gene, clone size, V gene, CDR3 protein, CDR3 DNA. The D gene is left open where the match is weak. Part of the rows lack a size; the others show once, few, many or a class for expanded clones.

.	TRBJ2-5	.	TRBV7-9	CASSPTNGEETQYF	TGTGCCAGCAGCCCCACTAACGGGGAGGAGACCCAGTACTTC
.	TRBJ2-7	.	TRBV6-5	CASSYGLAPYEQYF	TGTGCCAGCAGTTACGGGCTAGCTCCCTACGAGCAGTACTTC
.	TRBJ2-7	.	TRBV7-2	CASSSNRESYEQYF	TGTGCCAGCAGCTCCAACAGGGAATCCTACGAGCAGTACTTC
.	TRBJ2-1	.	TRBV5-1	CASSLGDLGPYNEQFF	TGCGCCAGCAGCTTGGGGGACCTAGGGCCCTACAATGAGCAGTTCTTC
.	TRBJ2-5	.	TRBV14	CASSQAWGLQETQYF	TGTGCCAGCAGCCAAGCGTGGGGCTTGCAAGAGACCCAGTACTTC
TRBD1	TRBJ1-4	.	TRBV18	CASSPAAFPGQGNEKLFF	TGTGCCAGCTCACCCGCCGCATTTCCGGGACAGGGGAATGAAAAACTGTTTTTT
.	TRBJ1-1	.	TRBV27	CASWDGTEAFF	TGTGCCAGCTGGGACGGGACTGAAGCTTTCTTT
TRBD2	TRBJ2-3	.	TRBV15	CATSRDRRLAGSTDTQYF	TGTGCCACCAGCAGAGATAGACGACTAGCGGGATCCACAGATACGCAGTATTTT
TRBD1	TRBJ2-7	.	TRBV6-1	CASSVGTGGEQYF	TGTGCCAGCAGTGTCGGGACAGGGGGCGAGCAGTACTTC
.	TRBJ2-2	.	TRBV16	CASSQTGELFF	TGTGCCAGCAGCCAAACCGGGGAGCTGTTTTTT
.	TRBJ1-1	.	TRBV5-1	CASSLRHPNTEAFF	TGCGCCAGCAGCTTGAGGCACCCGAACACTGAAGCTTTCTTT
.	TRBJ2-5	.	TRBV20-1	CSAFDETQYF	TGCAGTGCTTTTGACGAGACCCAGTACTTC
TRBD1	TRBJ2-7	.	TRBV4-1	CASSQDGTGASYEQYF	TGCGCCAGCAGCCAAGATGGGACAGGGGCCTCCTACGAGCAGTACTTC
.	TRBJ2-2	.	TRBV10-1	CASSHAINGELFF	TGCGCCAGCAGCCACGCCATAAACGGGGAGCTGTTTTTT
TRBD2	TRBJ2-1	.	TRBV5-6	CASSFGTSGRGEQFF	TGTGCCAGCAGCTTTGGGACTAGCGGGAGAGGGGAGCAGTTCTTC
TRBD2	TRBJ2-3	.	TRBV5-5	CASSTLAGDPDTQYF	TGTGCCAGCAGCACGCTAGCGGGAGATCCAGATACGCAGTATTTT
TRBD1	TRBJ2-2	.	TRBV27	CASRQGVTGELFF	TGTGCCAGCAGGCAGGGGGTTACCGGGGAGCTGTTTTTT
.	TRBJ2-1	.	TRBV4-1	CASSQGFVRSSYNEQFF	TGCGCCAGCAGCCAAGGCTTCGTTCGGAGCTCCTACAATGAGCAGTTCTTC
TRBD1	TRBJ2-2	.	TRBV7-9	CASSPTGTGTGELFF	TGTGCCAGCAGCCCAACCGGGACAGGGACCGGGGAGCTGTTTTTT
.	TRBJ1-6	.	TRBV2	CASSEAGANADSYNSPLHF	TGTGCCAGCAGTGAAGCTGGGGCCAACGCCGACTCCTATAATTCACCCCTCCACTTT
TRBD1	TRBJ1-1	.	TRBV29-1	CSGTGGETEAFF	TGCAGCGGGACAGGGGGGGAAACTGAAGCTTTCTTT
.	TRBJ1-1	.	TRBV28	CASSLDRIMSTEAFF	TGTGCCAGCAGTTTAGACCGGATCATGAGCACTGAAGCTTTCTTT
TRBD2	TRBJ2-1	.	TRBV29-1	CSVEGTSGRNEQFF	TGCAGCGTTGAAGGGACTAGCGGGAGAAATGAGCAGTTCTTC
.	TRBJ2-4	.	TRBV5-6	CASSLDQNIQYF	TGTGCCAGCAGCTTGGACCAGAACATTCAGTACTTC
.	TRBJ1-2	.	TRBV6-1	CASSEVFGDYGYTF	TGTGCCAGCAGTGAAGTTTTTGGGGACTATGGCTACACCTTC
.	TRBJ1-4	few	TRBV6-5	CASSSKGHGNRKLFF	TGTGCCAGCAGTTCTAAGGGACACGGCAACCGAAAACTGTTTTTT